This T cell receptor (beta chain) was recovered during a study of blood T cell repertoires in COVID-19. The CDR3 length is 13 residues. V trimming: 8 bases; J trimming: 5 bases; junction bases outside the gene matches: 6. Germline V gene data show CDR1 as ENHRY and CDR2 as SYGVKD. Sequencing was performed with immunoSEQ multiplex PCR; in TCRdb, only in-frame clones are kept and a portion is missing. The sample records some 270,000 clones, about four fifths being singletons. Cohort placement rested on clinical history that participants reported themselves. The clonotype comes from a middle-aged man who had recovered from COVID-19. The gene calls are TRBV10-3 and TRBJ1-1; TRBD1 aligns across 9 bases. Sequences were obtained from PBMCs or T cells enriched from blood (not recorded which). CDR3 sequence: CAISRQGGTEAFF. CDR3 DNA: TGTGCCATCTCCCGACAGGGGGGGACTGAAGCTTTCTTT.